This passage covers 28 T cell receptor beta chains from one sample sequenced in a study of blood T cell repertoires in COVID-19. Some clones are missing from TCRdb's copy, which holds only in-frame ones; the method was immunoSEQ multiplex PCR. This table has fewer than 350,000 clones, 88% appearing once. Material for sequencing was peripheral blood. These receptors were taken from a young man with active or convalescent COVID-19.

This chain connects TRBV19 to TRBJ1-5; no firm D call. The CDR3 sequence is 13 residues long. Trimming pared 7 bases from V and 3 bases from J, leaving 10 bases between. Per the germline V gene, CDR1 is LNHDA and CDR2 is SQIVND (reference sequence). The CDR3 here is CASKGVPNQPQHF. The CDR3 coding sequence is TGTGCCAGTAAGGGAGTTCCCAATCAGCCCCAGCATTTT.

V gene TRBV29-1 combines with J gene TRBJ1-5, with D possibly matching TRBD1 (5 bases). The germline gives CDR1 SQVTM, CDR2 ANQGSEA. Trimming shortened V by 6 bases and J by 6 bases, and 18 bases separated the two germline ends. The CDR3 runs to 14 residues. DNA of the CDR3: TGCAGCGTGGGGTGGGGCGGGGTTGGTCAGCCCCAGCATTTT. Protein product: CSVGWGGVGQPQHF.

This sequence joins TRBV27 and TRBJ2-3; 7 bases agree with TRBD1. CDR3 length: 14 amino acids. V was clipped by 4 bases and J by 5 bases; unmatched bases: 6. Germline V lookup: CDR1 MNHEY, CDR2 SMNVEV (reference sequence). This CDR3 reads CASSSRGHQDTQYF. The CDR3 nucleotides read TGTGCCAGCAGTTCTAGGGGGCATCAAGATACGCAGTATTTT.

This chain's CDR3 is CASSIVAGTGELFF. Written as DNA, the CDR3 is TGTGCCAGTAGTATCGTGGCGGGCACCGGGGAGCTGTTTTTT. The V and J genes are TRBV19 and TRBJ2-2; D may be TRBD2 (5 bases). The CDR3 contains 14 residues. V dropped 3 bases and J dropped 4 bases, with 9 bases sitting between them. Germline-derived CDR1 and CDR2 are LNHDA and SQIVND (reference sequence).

The chain uses TRBV7-9 and TRBJ2-5; TRBD2 matches at 14 bases. V lost 8 bases, J lost 2 bases, and 10 bases stayed unmatched. The CDR3 has 17 residues. In germline, CDR1 is SEHNR, CDR2 FQNEAQ (reference sequence). The DNA for the CDR3 is TGTGCCAGCGACTCGGGACTAGCGGGGGAGAATCAAGAGACCCAGTACTTC. Its protein is CASDSGLAGENQETQYF.

The J gene is TRBJ1-2, the V gene TRBV5-1; 9 nucleotides line up with TRBD1. CDR3 length: 14 residues. V dropped 1 base and J dropped 5; count of bases not matched to a gene: 3. Germline values: CDR1 SGHRS, CDR2 YFSETQ. CDR3 bases: TGCGCCAGCAGCTTGACAGGGGGCGAATATGGCTACACCTTC. Its translation is CASSLTGGEYGYTF.

The chain links TRBV9 to TRBJ2-2; 11 bases line up with TRBD2. The V gene's germline CDR1 is SGDLS and CDR2 YYNGEE. The CDR3 is made up of 18 amino acids. V was pared by 1 base and J by 0 bases, with 5 bases of the junction left unmatched. Here the CDR3 DNA reads TGTGCCAGCAGCGTACCCCTAGCGGGGGGAACGAACACCGGGGAGCTGTTTTTT. Translated, it gives CASSVPLAGGTNTGELFF.

CDR3 in amino acids: CASSRQGAAVDGELFF. The CDR3 DNA reads as TGTGCCAGCAGCCGACAGGGGGCCGCGGTCGACGGGGAGCTGTTTTTT. V gene TRBV14 combines with J gene TRBJ2-2; TRBD1 aligns across 10 bases. Trimming cost V 4 bases and J 7 bases; bases outside gene matches: 9. The germline V gene has CDR1 SGHDN and CDR2 FVKESK. The CDR3 extends over 16 amino acids.

Written as DNA, the CDR3 is TGCGCCAGCAGCTTGGGACTAGCGGGGAACAATGAGCAGTTCTTC. The encoded protein is CASSLGLAGNNEQFF. The chain combines TRBV5-1 with TRBJ2-1; 11 positions match TRBD2. After removal of 0 bases from V and 5 bases from J, the junction contained 1 base not matched to a gene. The CDR3 length is 15 residues. From germline, CDR1 is SGHRS and CDR2 YFSETQ.

CDR3 sequence: CASSEYQGGDQPQHF. The CDR3 nucleotides read TGTGCCAGCAGTGAATACCAGGGCGGGGATCAGCCCCAGCATTTT. The V call is TRBV2, the J call TRBJ1-5; weak D call: TRBD1 (5 bases). CDR1 is SNHLY, CDR2 FYNNEI, per germline. The V end lost 2 bases, the J end lost 5 bases, and 13 bases lay between the germline ends. The CDR3 sequence is 15 residues long. The full variable domain, its missing parts supplied by reference TRBV2 and TRBJ1-5, is EPEVTQTPSHQVTQMGQEVILRCVPISNHLYFYWYRQILGQKVEFLVSFYNNEISEKSEIFDDQFSVERPDGSNFTLKIRSTKLEDSAMYFCASSEYQGGDQPQHFGDGTRLSIL.

The chain recombines TRBV6-5 with TRBJ2-4; 9 bases are a match to TRBD1. CDR1 is MNHEY and CDR2 is SVGAGI in the germline V gene. The CDR3 runs 14 residues. V lost 0 bases to trimming and J lost 6 bases; unmatched junction nucleotides: 0. The CDR3 DNA reads as TGTGCCAGCAGTTACTCGACAGGGGGAAACATTCAGTACTTC. Its protein product is CASSYSTGGNIQYF.

This clone came up once. The V and J genes are TRBV2 and TRBJ1-2; 10 positions match TRBD1. This CDR3 has 16 residues. With V trimmed by 5 bases and J by 2 bases, 8 bases remained unmatched. The germline CDR1 and CDR2 sequences are SNHLY and FYNNEI. The chain's CDR3 is CASSLRQGASNYGYTF. The CDR3 DNA is TGTGCCAGCAGTCTGCGACAGGGGGCCTCCAACTATGGCTACACCTTC.

The table lists this clone with a few counts. The gene calls are TRBV5-1 and TRBJ2-7, with 10 bases lining up with TRBD1. V lost 4 bases and J lost 12; bases outside the gene matches: 16. Per germline, CDR1 SGHRS and CDR2 YFSETQ. This CDR3 spans 15 amino acids. The CDR3, as DNA: TGCGCCAGCAGCCCCCGGGACAGGGGCTTTCCCCATCGGTACTTC. Translating it yields CASSPRDRGFPHRYF. Based on the CDR3 plus reference TRBV5-1 and TRBJ2-7, the full variable domain is KAGVTQTPRYLIKTRGQQVTLSCSPISGHRSVSWYQQTPGQGLQFLFEYFSETQRNKGNFPGRFSGRQFSNSRSEMNVSTLELGDSALYLCASSPRDRGFPHRYFGPGTRLTVT.

This clone has just a few counts. This chain joins TRBV27 and TRBJ2-7; 10 bases match TRBD1. The CDR3 covers 15 residues. CDR1 is MNHEY and CDR2 is SMNVEV in the germline V gene (reference sequence). Trimming cost V 2 bases and J 2 bases; bases outside gene matches: 3. The CDR3 DNA sequence: TGTGCCAGCAGTTTACCAGGACAGGGGGCCTACGAGCAGTACTTC. Translated, it gives CASSLPGQGAYEQYF.

This clone was seen only once. The rearrangement uses TRBV11-2 and TRBJ1-3; 9 nucleotides agree with TRBD1. Germline trimming cut 5 bases from V and 2 bases from J; bases unmatched to any gene: 1. In germline, CDR1 is SGHAT, CDR2 FQNNGV. This CDR3 is built from 14 residues. DNA for the CDR3: TGTGCCAGCAGCCGGGACAGGGCTGGAAACACCATATATTTT. It codes for CASSRDRAGNTIYF.

The J gene is TRBJ2-7, the V gene TRBV21-1; TRBD2 is the table's D call and was not checked against the DNA. TRBV21-1 is described as a pseudogene. This CDR3 has 13 residues. The CDR3: CASSFPVSYEQYF. CDR3 bases: TGTGCCAGCAGCTTTCCGGTTTCCTACGAGCAGTACTTC.

This clone was counted only a few times. The chain uses TRBV27 and TRBJ1-4; perhaps TRBD1 as D (6 bases). V was cut by 4 bases and J by 7 bases, with 16 bases left in between. The CDR3 is 15 residues long. Germline assignment: CDR1 MNHEY and CDR2 SMNVEV (reference sequence). In DNA form, the CDR3 reads TGTGCCAGCAGTTCTTACAGGGCTCTGGGTGAAAAACTGTTTTTT. Its protein is CASSSYRALGEKLFF.

The rearrangement links TRBV10-3 to TRBJ1-6; the match to TRBD1 covers 11 bases. This CDR3 comprises 15 residues. Germline assignment: CDR1 ENHRY and CDR2 SYGVKD. With V trimmed by 6 bases and J by 9 bases, 7 bases remained unmatched. CDR3 coding DNA: TGTGCCATCAGGGACCGGACAGGGGGCTTTTCACCCCTCCACTTT. Translation: CAIRDRTGGFSPLHF.

This clone has a handful of counts. This chain joins TRBV9 and TRBJ2-3; the match to TRBD1 covers 10 bases. The CDR3 is 16 amino acids. Trimming cost V 8 bases and J 1 base; bases outside gene matches: 10. Germline V gene lookup returns CDR1 SGDLS and CDR2 YYNGEE. In nucleotides, the CDR3 is TGTGCCAGTAATGCCGGGACAGGGGTTGGCACAGATACGCAGTATTTT. It encodes CASNAGTGVGTDTQYF.

The gene calls are TRBV19 and TRBJ1-5; D is possibly TRBD1 (5 bases). V was trimmed by 9 bases and J by 2 bases, leaving 8 bases between them. CDR3 size: 12 residues. Germline CDR1 reads LNHDA; CDR2 reads SQIVND (reference sequence). The CDR3 bases are TGTGCCAGGCCGGGGGGCAATCAGCCCCAGCATTTT. Translated, it gives CARPGGNQPQHF.

V and J are TRBV5-4 and TRBJ2-7; 9 bases align to TRBD1. J gave up 3 bases and V 4 bases, and 8 bases lay outside the gene matches. CDR3 length equals 15 residues. Germline V gene sequence: CDR1 SGHNT, CDR2 YYREEE (reference sequence). The CDR3 nucleotides read TGTGCCAGCAGCGCCTCGACAGGGGGAGGCTACGAGCAGTACTTC. Encoded protein: CASSASTGGGYEQYF.

This chain uses TRBV12-3 or TRBV12-4 with TRBJ2-1; no definite D call. The germline V and J ends were trimmed by 5 bases and 8 bases, with 7 bases remaining between them. The CDR3 sequence is 11 residues long. CDR3 loop: CASSLSHEQFF. The DNA of the CDR3 is TGTGCCAGCAGTCTTTCCCATGAGCAGTTCTTC.

The chain combines TRBV11-2 with TRBJ2-1; 7 bases line up with TRBD2. V lost 1 base, J lost 5 bases, and 5 bases stayed unmatched. CDR1 and CDR2 from the germline V gene are SGHAT and FQNNGV. This CDR3 is built from 15 residues. The CDR3: CASSLVWGGDNEQFF. CDR3 bases: TGTGCCAGCAGCTTAGTTTGGGGGGGGGACAATGAGCAGTTCTTC.

This rearrangement joins TRBV10-2 to TRBJ1-1; 10 bases are a match to TRBD1. Trimming removed 5 bases from V and 5 bases from J; junction bases left unmatched: 5. The CDR3 has 14 amino acids. The V gene's germline CDR1 is WSHSY and CDR2 SAAADI. CDR3 loop: CASSKTGGWTEAFF. Here the CDR3 DNA reads TGCGCCAGCAGTAAGACAGGGGGCTGGACTGAAGCTTTCTTT.

The chain has TRBV6-5 and TRBJ1-2; D might be TRBD1 (6 bases). Trimming removed 5 bases from V and 4 bases from J, with 11 bases in between. From germline, CDR1 is MNHEY and CDR2 SVGAGI. This CDR3 is built from 13 residues. CDR3 nucleotides: TGTGCCAGCAGTCCCGGGACACGCTATGGCTACACCTTC. This sequence encodes CASSPGTRYGYTF.

On this clone itself: Other nucleotide sequences in the sample specify the same CDR3. This sequence joins TRBV12-3 or TRBV12-4 and TRBJ2-2, with D tentatively TRBD1 (6 bases). V was trimmed by 7 bases and J by 6 bases, leaving 9 bases between them. The CDR3 is 12 residues long. CDR3 nucleotides: TGTGCCAGCACCTCAGGGGCCGGGGAGCTGTTTTTT. Translating it yields CASTSGAGELFF.

This chain connects TRBV18 to TRBJ2-7, with 8 bases that match TRBD1. This CDR3 region has 15 residues. The J segment lost 5 bases and the V segment lost 3 bases, leaving 9 bases of the junction unmatched. The V gene's germline CDR1 is KGHSH and CDR2 LQKENI. The CDR3 region is CASSPGQGIIDEQYF. In DNA form, the CDR3 reads TGTGCCAGCTCACCCGGACAGGGTATAATCGACGAGCAGTACTTC.

The J gene is TRBJ2-2, the V gene TRBV5-1; D unresolved. The CDR3 length is 14 residues. Germline lookup yields CDR1 SGHRS and CDR2 YFSETQ. The V and J ends lost 0 bases and 3 bases respectively, with 6 bases between them. The DNA of the CDR3 is TGCGCCAGCAGCTTGGTCCCATACACCGGGGAGCTGTTTTTT. Translating it yields CASSLVPYTGELFF.